This T cell receptor beta chain was observed in a study of blood T cell repertoires in COVID-19. Overall study context: In each case, the material was cDNA or gDNA derived from T cells, B-cell-depleted T cells, or PBMCs.

Libraries were prepared by immunoSEQ multiplex PCR; TCRdb keeps only in-frame clonotypes and omits some of them. In the table there are over 70,000 clones, about 88% of which are singletons. The CDR3 length is 13 residues. Germline CDR1 is SNHLY and CDR2 is FYNNEI. V lost 6 bases and J 2 bases, leaving 9 bases between the germline ends. The chain uses TRBV2 and TRBJ2-3; D remains unclear. Sequenced sample: peripheral blood. The sequence came from a man aged 55 to 70 with COVID-19, enrolled during active disease. CDR3 amino acids: CASSQEITDTQYF. CDR3 DNA sequence: TGTGCCAGCAGCCAGGAAATCACAGATACGCAGTATTTT.